This T cell receptor beta chain was sequenced during a study of identical twins. TCRdb recomputed calls from the 5' RACE reads with MiXCR, one row per CDR3 protein. The data show around 1.7 million distinct CDR3 sequences, about 30% seen once. Sequences were obtained from cord blood. This TCR came from a newborn girl in good health.

The CDR3 loop reads CSAITREDSPLHF. CDR3 in DNA: TGCAGTGCTATTACAAGGGAGGATTCACCCCTCCACTTT. The chain uses TRBV20-1 and TRBJ1-6, with D hard to call. The germline V and J ends were trimmed by 4 bases and 8 bases, with 12 bases remaining between them. CDR3 length equals 13 residues. Germline loops: CDR1 DFQATT, CDR2 SNEGSKA (reference sequence).